These T cell receptor beta chains were read from a single sample in a study of T cells in Graves' hyperthyroidism and ophthalmopathy. TCRdb ran MiXCR on the multiplex PCR reads and lists one entry per CDR3 protein. The sample shows a few hundred thousand distinct CDR3 sequences, approximately 14% of them seen only once. Sequencing input: blood. The receptor set was obtained from a woman aged 25 to 39 with Graves' hyperthyroidism. Each CDR3 is given with its conserved first and last residue. The D gene is left open where the match is weak. Expanded clones are given a class, and other clones once, few, many or no size at all.

clone_size	v_call	cdr3_length	j_call	d_call	cdr3_aa	cdr3_nt
many	TRBV5-1	16	TRBJ1-2	.	CASSLVPTTSNYGYTF	TGCGCCAGCAGCTTGGTTCCTACGACAAGTAACTATGGCTACACCTTC
.	TRBV10-3	12	TRBJ2-2	.	CAFAADTGELFF	TGTGCCTTCGCCGCCGACACCGGGGAGCTGTTTTTT
few	TRBV27	15	TRBJ2-2	.	CASSFTSGNTGELFF	TGTGCCAGCAGTTTCACCAGCGGAAACACCGGGGAGCTGTTTTTT
.	TRBV9	16	TRBJ2-3	.	CASSVEGAPSTDTQYF	TGTGCCAGCAGCGTAGAAGGGGCACCCAGCACAGATACGCAGTATTTT
few	TRBV7-3	16	TRBJ2-1	TRBD2	CASSPEWASGSHEQFF	TGTGCCAGCAGCCCGGAGTGGGCTAGCGGGAGCCATGAGCAGTTCTTC
many	TRBV27	16	TRBJ1-1	TRBD1	CASTSRQGAENTEAFF	TGTGCCAGCACCTCTCGACAGGGGGCTGAGAACACTGAAGCTTTCTTT
many	TRBV18	14	TRBJ1-1	.	CASSPPVGRTEAFF	TGTGCCAGCTCACCACCGGTAGGGAGGACTGAAGCTTTCTTT
many	TRBV20-1	12	TRBJ2-5	.	CSATTASETQYF	TGCAGTGCTACAACTGCCAGCGAGACCCAGTACTTC
many	TRBV6-2/TRBV6-3	13	TRBJ1-1	.	CASSYSWNTEAFF	TGTGCCAGCAGTTACTCGTGGAACACTGAAGCTTTCTTT
.	TRBV6-9	12	TRBJ2-5	.	CASSYGLETQYF	TGTGCCAGCAGTTATGGGCTAGAGACCCAGTACTTC
.	TRBV20-1	17	TRBJ2-6	TRBD1	CSAPLPWTGTGANVLTF	TGCAGTGCTCCCCTACCCTGGACAGGGACTGGGGCCAACGTCCTGACTTTC
few	TRBV20-1	14	TRBJ1-4	.	CSARPPGTNEKLFF	TGCAGTGCTCGACCCCCTGGGACTAATGAAAAACTGTTTTTT
many	TRBV7-8	15	TRBJ2-3	TRBD2	CASSNSGLPADTQYF	TGTGCCAGCAGCAATAGCGGGCTTCCAGCAGATACGCAGTATTTT
many	TRBV20-1	14	TRBJ2-7	.	CSARAWDTTYEQYF	TGCAGTGCTAGAGCATGGGACACCACCTACGAGCAGTACTTC
few	TRBV7-2	18	TRBJ2-2	.	CASSLWAPMGEVPGELFF	TGTGCCAGCAGCTTGTGGGCCCCTATGGGGGAGGTTCCCGGGGAGCTGTTTTTT
many	TRBV19	15	TRBJ2-2	.	CASTINTLNTGELFF	TGTGCCAGTACGATTAACACACTGAACACCGGGGAGCTGTTTTTT
few	TRBV27	16	TRBJ2-7	TRBD1	CASSSLPGQGSYEQYF	TGTGCCAGCAGTTCCCTCCCCGGACAGGGATCCTACGAGCAGTACTTC
many	TRBV12-3/TRBV12-4	14	TRBJ2-7	.	CASSLGGELYEQYF	TGTGCCAGCAGTTTAGGAGGGGAGTTATACGAGCAGTACTTC
few	TRBV4-1	15	TRBJ1-5	.	CASSQVWSGNQPQHF	TGCGCCAGCAGCCAAGTATGGTCTGGCAATCAGCCCCAGCATTTT
many	TRBV7-2	15	TRBJ2-3	TRBD2	CASTALAGEADTQYF	TGTGCCAGCACCGCACTAGCGGGAGAGGCAGATACGCAGTATTTT